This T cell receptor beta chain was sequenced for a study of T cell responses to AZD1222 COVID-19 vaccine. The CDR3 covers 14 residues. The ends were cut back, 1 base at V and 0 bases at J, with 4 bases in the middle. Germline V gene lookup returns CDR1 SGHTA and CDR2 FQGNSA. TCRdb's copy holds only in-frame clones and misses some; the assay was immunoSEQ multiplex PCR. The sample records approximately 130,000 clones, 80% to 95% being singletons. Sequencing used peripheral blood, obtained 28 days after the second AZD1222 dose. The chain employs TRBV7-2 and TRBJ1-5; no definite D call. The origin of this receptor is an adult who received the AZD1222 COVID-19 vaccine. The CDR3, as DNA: TGTGCCAGCAGCTTAGAGCGTAGCAATCAGCCCCAGCATTTT. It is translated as CASSLERSNQPQHF.